This T cell receptor beta chain was identified in a study of shared clonotypes between healthy human individuals. Method: immunoSEQ multiplex PCR; TCRdb's copy keeps in-frame clones and lacks some. The sample yields millions of clones, 85% to 95% seen once. This CDR3 has 17 residues. Germline-derived CDR1 and CDR2 are SGHVS and FNYEAQ. V lost 5 bases, J lost 4 bases, and 12 bases stayed unmatched. Sequenced input: naive CD4+ T cells from PBMCs. Subset indicated: CD45RA+ positively selected. The chain joins TRBV7-6 to TRBJ2-2; 8 nucleotides match TRBD2. The sequence derives from a man in his late teens or twenties in good health. Some clones in this sample may be carry-over from other donors' samples. Written as DNA, the CDR3 is TGTGCCAGCAGCCTCATGGGGGGTAGCGGGACCACCGGGGAGCTGTTTTTT. It yields the protein CASSLMGGSGTTGELFF. Looking up the rest from reference TRBV7-6 and TRBJ2-2 gives the full variable domain: GAGVSQSPRYKVTKRGQDVALRCDPISGHVSLYWYRQALGQGPEFLTYFNYEAQQDKSGLPNDRFSAERPEGSISTLTIQRTEQRDSAMYRCASSLMGGSGTTGELFFGEGSRLTVL.